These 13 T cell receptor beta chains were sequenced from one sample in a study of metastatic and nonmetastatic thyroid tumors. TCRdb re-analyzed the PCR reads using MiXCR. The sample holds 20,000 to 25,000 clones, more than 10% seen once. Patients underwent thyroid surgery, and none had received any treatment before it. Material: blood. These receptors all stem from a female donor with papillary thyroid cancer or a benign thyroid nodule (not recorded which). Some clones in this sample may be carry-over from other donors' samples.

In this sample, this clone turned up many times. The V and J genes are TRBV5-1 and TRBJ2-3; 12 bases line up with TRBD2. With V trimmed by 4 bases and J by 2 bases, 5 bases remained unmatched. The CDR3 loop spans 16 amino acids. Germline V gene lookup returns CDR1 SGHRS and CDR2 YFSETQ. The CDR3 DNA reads TGCGCCAGCAGCCCAGGACTAGCGGGACTCACAGATACGCAGTATTTT. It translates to CASSPGLAGLTDTQYF.

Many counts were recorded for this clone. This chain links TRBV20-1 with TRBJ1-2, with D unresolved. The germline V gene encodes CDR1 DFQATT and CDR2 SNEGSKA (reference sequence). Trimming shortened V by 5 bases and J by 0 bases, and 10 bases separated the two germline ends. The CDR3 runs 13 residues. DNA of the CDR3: TGCAGTGCTTCCCGAACCCCTAACTATGGCTACACCTTC. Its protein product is CSASRTPNYGYTF.

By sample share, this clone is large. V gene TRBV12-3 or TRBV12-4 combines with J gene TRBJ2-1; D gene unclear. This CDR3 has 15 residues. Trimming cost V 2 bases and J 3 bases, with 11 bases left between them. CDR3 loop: CASSLQVGYYNEQFF. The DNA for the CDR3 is TGTGCCAGCAGTTTACAAGTGGGTTACTACAATGAGCAGTTCTTC.

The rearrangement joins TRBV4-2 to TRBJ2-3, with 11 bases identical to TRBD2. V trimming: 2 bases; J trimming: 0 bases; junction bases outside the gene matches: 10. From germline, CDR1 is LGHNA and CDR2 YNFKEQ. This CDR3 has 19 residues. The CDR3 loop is CASSQYMTSGVTSTDTQYF. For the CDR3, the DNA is TGTGCCAGCAGCCAATATATGACTAGCGGGGTTACTAGCACAGATACGCAGTATTTT.

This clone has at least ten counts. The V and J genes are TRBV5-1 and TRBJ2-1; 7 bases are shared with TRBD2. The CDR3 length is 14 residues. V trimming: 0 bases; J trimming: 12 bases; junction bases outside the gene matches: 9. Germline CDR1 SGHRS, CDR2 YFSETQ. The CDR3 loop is CASSLGEGSGLQFF. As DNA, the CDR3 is TGCGCCAGCAGCTTGGGAGAGGGTAGCGGGTTGCAGTTCTTC.

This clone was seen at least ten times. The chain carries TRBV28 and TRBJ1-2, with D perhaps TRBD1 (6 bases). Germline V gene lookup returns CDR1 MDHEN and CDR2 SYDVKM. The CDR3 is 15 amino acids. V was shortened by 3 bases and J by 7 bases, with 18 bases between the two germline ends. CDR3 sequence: CASSFYLQGRGGYTF. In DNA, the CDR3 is TGTGCCAGCAGTTTTTATTTGCAGGGGCGAGGTGGCTACACCTTC.

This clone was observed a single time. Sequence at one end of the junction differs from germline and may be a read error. The CDR3 loop reads CSAERWENEQSF. The CDR3 DNA sequence: TGCAGTGCAGAAAGGTGGGAAAATGAGCAGTCCTTC. This sequence joins TRBV20-1 and TRBJ2-1; D not certain. CDR1 is DFQATT, CDR2 SNEGSKA, per germline (reference sequence). There are 12 residues in the CDR3.

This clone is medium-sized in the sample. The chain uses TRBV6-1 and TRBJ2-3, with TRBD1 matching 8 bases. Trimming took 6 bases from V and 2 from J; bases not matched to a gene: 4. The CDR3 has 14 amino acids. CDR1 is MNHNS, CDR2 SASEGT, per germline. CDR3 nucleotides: TGTGCCAGCAGGAGGGACAGGTCCACAGATACGCAGTATTTT. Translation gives CASRRDRSTDTQYF.

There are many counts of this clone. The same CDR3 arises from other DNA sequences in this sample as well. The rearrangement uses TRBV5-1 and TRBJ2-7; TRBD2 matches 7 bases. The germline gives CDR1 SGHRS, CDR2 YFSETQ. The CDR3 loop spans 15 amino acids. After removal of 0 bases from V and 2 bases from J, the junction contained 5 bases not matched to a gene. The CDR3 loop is CASSLEASGTYEQYF. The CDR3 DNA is TGCGCCAGCAGCTTGGAGGCTAGCGGCACCTACGAGCAGTACTTC.

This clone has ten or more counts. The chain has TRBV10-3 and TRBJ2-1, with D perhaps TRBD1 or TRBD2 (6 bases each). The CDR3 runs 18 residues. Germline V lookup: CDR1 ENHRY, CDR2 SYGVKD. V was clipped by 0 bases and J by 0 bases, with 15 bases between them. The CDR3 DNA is TGTGCCATCAGTGAGTCGCGATCGGGGGCCCGCTCCTACAATGAGCAGTTCTTC. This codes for CAISESRSGARSYNEQFF.

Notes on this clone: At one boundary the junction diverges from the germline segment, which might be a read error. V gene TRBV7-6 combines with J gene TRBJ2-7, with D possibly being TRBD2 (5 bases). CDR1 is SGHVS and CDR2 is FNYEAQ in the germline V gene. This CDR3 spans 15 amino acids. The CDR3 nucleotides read TGCGCCAGCAGCCCCCGGGAAAGACCCCATCTCGAGCAGTACTTC. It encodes CASSPRERPHLEQYF.

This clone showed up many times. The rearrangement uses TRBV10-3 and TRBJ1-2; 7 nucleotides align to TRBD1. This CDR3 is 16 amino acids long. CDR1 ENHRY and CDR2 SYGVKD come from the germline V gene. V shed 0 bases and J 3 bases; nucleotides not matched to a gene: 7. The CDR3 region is CAISESTGKEDYGYTF. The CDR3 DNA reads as TGTGCCATCAGTGAGTCGACAGGGAAAGAGGACTATGGCTACACCTTC.

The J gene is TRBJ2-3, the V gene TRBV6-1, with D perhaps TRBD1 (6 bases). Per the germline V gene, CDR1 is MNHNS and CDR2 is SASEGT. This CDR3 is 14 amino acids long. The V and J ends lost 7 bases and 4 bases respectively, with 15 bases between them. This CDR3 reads CASIWGLPPDTQYF. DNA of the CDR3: TGTGCCAGCATATGGGGGCTCCCCCCAGATACGCAGTATTTT.